Listed below are T cell receptor beta chains from one sample, sequenced in a study of T cell changes during pregnancy in multiple sclerosis. The protocol was immunoSEQ multiplex PCR, while the TCRdb copy is restricted to in-frame clones and leaves out a portion. The sample carries 45,000 to 70,000 clones, 92% recorded once. The sample consisted of peripheral blood, taken in the third trimester of pregnancy. Source of these receptors: a female donor in good health, enrolled as a control in a pregnancy study. Each CDR3 is given without its conserved first and last residue.

TRBJ1-5 TRBV6-6 ASRTGNQPQH
TRBJ1-2 TRBV7-2 ASSLLPGGFNYGYT
TRBJ2-7 TRBV11-2 ASSSGVYYEQY
TRBJ1-5 TRBV2 ASSGGEINQPQH
TRBJ2-7 TRBV20-1 SAGLSEQY
TRBJ2-3 TRBV7-2 ASSPGLAGLGRDTQY
TRBJ2-2 TRBV5-5 ASSLIPSGELF
TRBJ2-1 TRBV27 ASGDRVNNEQF
TRBJ1-1 TRBV9 ASSPMTGMNTEAF
TRBJ1-5 TRBV2 ASSVDPTGAQH
TRBJ1-1 TRBV2 ASSQGEDTEAF
TRBJ2-5 TRBV5-1 ASSIQGGRETQY
TRBJ1-1 TRBV28 ATRYRTGEAF
TRBJ2-7 TRBV5-1 ASSFSGYYEQY
TRBJ2-3 TRBV27 ASSLRTSGIDTQY
TRBJ2-1 TRBV10-2 ASRRLAGLNEQF
TRBJ2-3 TRBV5-6 ASSLAAGAPTDTQY
TRBJ2-7 TRBV7-9 ASSPRGLEQY
TRBJ2-1 TRBV4-3 ASSQGLAGQNEQF
TRBJ2-3 TRBV7-2 ASSLGGESTDTQY